The clone carrying this T cell receptor (beta chain) was recorded many times. This entry is derived from a study of blood T cell repertoires in COVID-19. On the study more broadly: Whether acute or convalescent, the COVID-19 samples came from the United States, Italy and Spain. The cDNA or gDNA used as material had been derived from T cells, B-cell-depleted T cells, or PBMCs.

Original methodology: Quantification of nucleated cells was approximated via reference gene primer amplification. The method was immunoSEQ multiplex PCR; TCRdb's version includes in-frame clones alone and lacks a portion of them. The V and J calls and clone size come from that table; D and trimming were worked out from the DNA. The table includes just under 250,000 clones, approximately 86% detected once. V lost 2 bases and J lost 7; bases outside the gene matches: 6. Germline loops: CDR1 SGHDN, CDR2 FVKESK. The CDR3 consists of 15 residues. The clonotype comes from a woman aged 25 to 39 who had recovered from COVID-19. This chain joins TRBV14 and TRBJ2-1; 9 positions agree with TRBD2. The material sequenced was peripheral blood. In DNA form, the CDR3 reads TGTGCCAGCAGCCAATCAGCGGGGGGTACTAATGAGCAGTTCTTC. It translates to CASSQSAGGTNEQFF.